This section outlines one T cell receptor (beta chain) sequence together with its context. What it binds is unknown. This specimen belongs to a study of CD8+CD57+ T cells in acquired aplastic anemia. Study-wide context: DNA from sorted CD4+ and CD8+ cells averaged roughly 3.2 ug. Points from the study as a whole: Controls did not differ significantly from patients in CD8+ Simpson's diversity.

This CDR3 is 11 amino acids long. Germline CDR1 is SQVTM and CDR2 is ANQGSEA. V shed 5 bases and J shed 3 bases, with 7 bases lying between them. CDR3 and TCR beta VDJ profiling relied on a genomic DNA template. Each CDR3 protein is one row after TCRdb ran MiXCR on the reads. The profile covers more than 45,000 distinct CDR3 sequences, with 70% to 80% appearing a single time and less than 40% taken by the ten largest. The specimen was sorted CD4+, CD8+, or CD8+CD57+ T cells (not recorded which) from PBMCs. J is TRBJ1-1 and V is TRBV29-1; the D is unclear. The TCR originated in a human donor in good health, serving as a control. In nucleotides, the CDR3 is TGCAGCGTTCGTGTGGACACTGAAGCTTTCTTT. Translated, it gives CSVRVDTEAFF.